The 14 T cell receptor beta chains below were found in one sample sequenced in a study of blood T cell repertoires in COVID-19. Assay used: immunoSEQ multiplex PCR; TCRdb lists only in-frame clones, some missing. The profile shows 15,000 to 17,000 clones, 86% of them singletons. The sample comprised peripheral blood. All receptors derive from a man in his fifties or sixties with acute or convalescent COVID-19.

The chain recombines TRBV27 with TRBJ1-2; the D gene is possibly TRBD1 (6 bases). The CDR3 is 12 amino acids. Between the trimmed V and J ends, which lost 5 bases and 5 bases, there was a span of 9 bases. Germline V lookup: CDR1 MNHEY, CDR2 SMNVEV (reference sequence). The CDR3 region has the DNA TGTGCCAGCAGTACTGGACAGTATGGCTACACCTTC. Amino acids: CASSTGQYGYTF.

The V call is TRBV13, the J call TRBJ2-5, with 15 bases aligning to TRBD2. The ends lost 6 bases at V and 5 bases at J; junction bases unmatched: 4. The CDR3 is 15 residues long. Germline CDR1 and CDR2: PRHDT and FYEKMQ (reference sequence). This CDR3 is CASSRTSGGVETQYF. DNA of the CDR3: TGTGCCAGCAGTCGGACTAGCGGGGGGGTGGAGACCCAGTACTTC.

The chain has TRBV7-2 and TRBJ1-3; 7 nucleotides line up with TRBD1. From germline, CDR1 is SGHTA and CDR2 FQGNSA. The CDR3 extends over 16 amino acids. After removal of 1 base from V and 4 bases from J, the junction contained 7 bases not matched to a gene. In DNA form, the CDR3 reads TGTGCCAGCAGCTTAGAGCAGGGGGTTGCAGGAAACACCATATATTTT. Translated: CASSLEQGVAGNTIYF.

V gene TRBV7-9 combines with J gene TRBJ2-7, with 7 bases fitting TRBD2. Unmatched junction bases numbered 9, after V lost 0 bases and J lost 4 bases. This CDR3 comprises 16 residues. Germline V lookup: CDR1 SEHNR, CDR2 FQNEAQ (reference sequence). Here the CDR3 DNA reads TGTGCCAGCAGCTTAGCTTACGGGGGGAAAAGGTACGAGCAGTACTTC. The encoded protein is CASSLAYGGKRYEQYF.

This sequence joins TRBV9 and TRBJ2-5; D remains ambiguous. The CDR3 extends over 14 amino acids. Germline V lookup: CDR1 SGDLS, CDR2 YYNGEE. Trimming shortened V by 1 base and J by 5 bases, and 12 bases separated the two germline ends. The chain's CDR3 is CASSVQSSRETQYF. As DNA, the CDR3 is TGTGCCAGCAGCGTACAGTCAAGCAGGGAGACCCAGTACTTC. The variable domain in full, with the rest retrieved from reference TRBV9 and TRBJ2-5, is DSGVTQTPKHLITATGQRVTLRCSPRSGDLSVYWYQQSLDQGLQFLIQYYNGEERAKGNILERFSAQQFPDLHSELNLSSLELGDSALYFCASSVQSSRETQYFGPGTRLLVL.

There are a few counts of this clone. V and J are TRBV19 and TRBJ1-6; maybe TRBD1 (5 bases). V dropped 3 bases and J dropped 7 bases, with 7 bases sitting between them. There are 13 residues in the CDR3. Germline loops: CDR1 LNHDA, CDR2 SQIVND (reference sequence). The CDR3 loop reads CASSMRGNSPLHF. The CDR3 DNA reads TGTGCCAGTAGTATGCGGGGGAATTCACCCCTCCACTTT.

The gene calls are TRBV7-9 and TRBJ1-1, with no clear D. The length of the CDR3 is 11 residues. Trimming took 8 bases from V and 7 from J, leaving 11 bases between them. The germline V gene has CDR1 SEHNR and CDR2 FQNEAQ (reference sequence). The CDR3 coding sequence is TGTGCCAGCTCCCGGGTCTATGAAGCTTTCTTT. It translates to CASSRVYEAFF.

There are a few counts of this clone. V usage is TRBV27 and J usage is TRBJ1-5, with 7 bases identical to TRBD1. V lost 6 bases and J lost 2; bases outside the gene matches: 4. CDR3 length equals 14 residues. CDR1 is MNHEY, CDR2 SMNVEV, per germline (reference sequence). CDR3 in DNA: TGTGCCAGCAGCGGTACAGGGGGCAATCAGCCCCAGCATTTT. Translation: CASSGTGGNQPQHF.

The chain links TRBV5-1 to TRBJ1-5, with 8 bases fitting TRBD1. J lost 7 bases, V lost 0 bases, and 6 bases had no gene match. Germline V gene sequence: CDR1 SGHRS, CDR2 YFSETQ. The CDR3 runs 15 residues. CDR3: CASSLDGQGRQPQHF. The CDR3, as DNA: TGCGCCAGCAGCTTGGATGGACAGGGTAGACAGCCCCAGCATTTT.

This clone rates as hyperexpanded. The rearrangement links TRBV13 to TRBJ1-1; 10 bases align to TRBD1. Germline CDR1 and CDR2: PRHDT and FYEKMQ (reference sequence). V was pared by 0 bases and J by 4 bases, with 2 bases of the junction left unmatched. CDR3 length: 15 amino acids. The CDR3, as DNA: TGTGCCAGCAGCTTAGGGGGACAGGGGATCACTGAAGCTTTCTTT. This translates into CASSLGGQGITEAFF.

The V gene is TRBV28, the J gene TRBJ1-3, with a possible D match to TRBD1 (6 bases). CDR3 length equals 15 residues. The germline V gene has CDR1 MDHEN and CDR2 SYDVKM. Trimming removed 3 bases at V and 2 bases at J, with 11 bases between. The CDR3 is CASSLPTGPGNTIYF. The CDR3 nucleotides are TGTGCCAGCAGTTTGCCGACAGGTCCTGGAAACACCATATATTTT.

The chain carries TRBV19 and TRBJ2-3, with 8 bases identical to TRBD2. Germline V CDR1 and CDR2: LNHDA, SQIVND (reference sequence). This CDR3 comprises 15 residues. The CDR3 nucleotides are TGTTCGGCGGGGGGCGCTTTATTTAGCACAGATACGCAGTATTTT. Amino acid sequence: CSAGGALFSTDTQYF. The full variable domain, rest sourced from reference TRBV19 and TRBJ2-3, is DGGITQSPKYLFRKEGQNVTLSCEQNLNHDAMYWYRQDPGQGLRLIYYSQIVNDFQKGDIAEGYSVSREKKESFPLTVTSAQKNPTAFYLCSAGGALFSTDTQYFGPGTRLTVL.

The chain joins TRBV7-8 to TRBJ2-5; D is possibly TRBD2 (7 bases). V shed 1 base and J shed 4 bases, with 25 bases lying between them. Per the germline V gene, CDR1 is SGHVS and CDR2 is FQNEAQ. The CDR3 is 19 amino acids. The CDR3, as DNA: TGTGCCAGCAGCTTAGTTAGTTACCGGGGATTGCGGGGGCCAGAGACCCAGTACTTC. Amino acids: CASSLVSYRGLRGPETQYF.

This clone was recorded a few times. The genes are TRBV20-1 and TRBJ2-1; D gene unclear. V lost 3 bases to trimming and J lost 14 bases, with 11 bases between them. The CDR3 length is 10 residues. Per the germline V gene, CDR1 is DFQATT and CDR2 is SNEGSKA (reference sequence). The CDR3 spells CSASNIGEFF. The CDR3 bases are TGCAGTGCTAGCAACATTGGTGAGTTCTTC.